This passage covers 15 T cell receptor beta chains from one sample sequenced in a study of siplizumab effects on memory and regulatory T cells. Using immunoSEQ multiplex PCR, the repertoire was profiled, and TCRdb retains in-frame clones only, with some absent. The table lists tens of thousands of clones, roughly 94% of them singletons, with around 0.31% in the top ten. The sequenced sample consisted of non-Treg CD4+ T cells sorted from blood. These receptors all come from a human donor in good health.

This rearrangement joins TRBV7-9 to TRBJ1-5, with TRBD1 identical over 10 bases. After removal of 5 bases from V and 6 bases from J, the junction contained 13 bases not matched to a gene. The germline V gene encodes CDR1 SEHNR and CDR2 FQNEAQ (reference sequence). This CDR3 contains 17 residues. The CDR3 nucleotides read TGTGCCAGCAGCGCGGGACCGCCGGGACAGGGGAGTCAGCCCCAGCATTTT. It specifies CASSAGPPGQGSQPQHF.

This chain connects TRBV2 to TRBJ1-5, with D possibly TRBD1 on 6 matching bases. V was trimmed by 5 bases and J by 3 bases, leaving 11 bases between them. Germline V gene lookup returns CDR1 SNHLY and CDR2 FYNNEI. This CDR3 comprises 14 residues. This chain's CDR3 is CASSPGQANQPQHF. Here the CDR3 DNA reads TGTGCCAGCAGTCCGGGACAAGCCAATCAGCCCCAGCATTTT.

The chain has TRBV7-3 and TRBJ2-1; 9 bases line up with TRBD2. Germline CDR1 is SGHTA and CDR2 is FQGTGA. The CDR3 is 16 amino acids. J gave up 6 bases and V 0 bases, and 6 bases lay outside the gene matches. The DNA for the CDR3 is TGTGCCAGCAGCTTAACGGGGCTAGCGGGAAGCAATGAGCAGTTCTTC. It codes for CASSLTGLAGSNEQFF.

The V call is TRBV5-5, the J call TRBJ2-2; D unresolved. Germline V gives CDR1 SGHKS, CDR2 YYEKEE (reference sequence). The CDR3 covers 15 residues. Trimming pared 2 bases from V and 1 base from J, leaving 9 bases between. CDR3 nucleotide sequence: TGTGCCAGCAGCTTTTATGGAGAGAACACCGGGGAGCTGTTTTTT. Protein product: CASSFYGENTGELFF.

The chain employs TRBV4-2 and TRBJ2-7; the match to TRBD1 covers 8 bases. J was trimmed by 1 base and V by 3 bases; bases with no gene match: 2. The length of the CDR3 is 14 residues. Germline CDR1 is LGHNA and CDR2 is YNFKEQ. As DNA, the CDR3 is TGTGCCAGCAGCCAGAACAGGGGGTCCTACGAGCAGTACTTC. Protein product: CASSQNRGSYEQYF.

CDR3 amino acids: CASKSAAANTGELFF. The DNA for the CDR3 is TGTGCCAGCAAGTCGGCGGCAGCGAACACCGGGGAGCTGTTTTTT. The chain is built from TRBV21-1 and TRBJ2-2; the table names TRBD2, a call not compared with the DNA. TRBV21-1 is assigned pseudogene status. The CDR3 is made up of 15 amino acids.

V and J are TRBV18 and TRBJ1-4; D gene ambiguous. The V and J ends lost 5 bases and 0 bases respectively, with 7 bases between them. CDR3 length: 14 residues. Germline V gene lookup returns CDR1 KGHSH and CDR2 LQKENI. This CDR3 is CASSEGSTNEKLFF. CDR3 DNA sequence: TGTGCCAGCTCAGAAGGTTCAACTAATGAAAAACTGTTTTTT.

This CDR3 reads CASSFPTNEQFF. The CDR3 region has the DNA TGTGCCAGCAGCTTCCCAACCAATGAGCAGTTCTTC. J is TRBJ2-1 and V is TRBV5-4; D gene unclear. The CDR3 covers 12 residues. Trimming took off 2 bases at V and 6 bases at J, with 6 bases between the two ends. From germline, CDR1 is SGHNT and CDR2 YYREEE (reference sequence).

This chain joins TRBV10-3 and TRBJ1-1; the match to TRBD1 covers 7 bases. Germline V CDR1 and CDR2: ENHRY, SYGVKD. The V gene end was trimmed by 7 bases and the J gene end by 5 bases; junction bases not matched to a gene: 7. The CDR3 sequence is 13 residues long. CDR3 region: CAIKLSGGTEAFF. In DNA, the CDR3 is TGTGCCATCAAACTCTCAGGGGGTACTGAAGCTTTCTTT.

This clone was picked up a small number of times. The chain couples TRBV21-1 to TRBJ2-7; TRBD2, the D gene given by the table, was not confirmed from the DNA. TRBV21-1 is assigned pseudogene status. The length of the CDR3 is 12 residues. CDR3 sequence: CASSRDNYEQYF. Written as DNA, the CDR3 is TGTGCCAGCAGCAGAGATAACTACGAGCAGTACTTC.

This clone has just one count. The chain links TRBV4-1 to TRBJ1-2, with 7 bases fitting TRBD1. Germline CDR1 reads MGHRA; CDR2 reads YSYEKL. V trimming: 2 bases; J trimming: 7 bases; junction bases outside the gene matches: 13. This CDR3 contains 16 residues. CDR3 DNA: TGCGCCAGCAGCCAATATCTCCGGACAGGAGAACGTGGCTACACCTTC. It specifies CASSQYLRTGERGYTF.

This chain connects TRBV5-4 to TRBJ1-1; 7 bases match TRBD1. Trimming removed 3 bases from V and 1 base from J; junction bases left unmatched: 6. The CDR3 runs 15 residues. Looked up from germline, CDR1 is SGHNT and CDR2 is YYREEE (reference sequence). The CDR3, as DNA: TGTGCCAGCAGCTCAGATAGGACAGGGAACACTGAAGCTTTCTTT. Its translation: CASSSDRTGNTEAFF.

For this clone: One junction end does not reproduce the germline sequence, and a read error may be involved. V gene TRBV7-7 combines with J gene TRBJ2-1; D not resolved. CDR1 and CDR2 (germline): SSHAT, FNYEAQ (reference sequence). The CDR3 is 15 amino acids. CDR3 amino acids: CASSFSAATYNEQFF. The CDR3 coding sequence is TGTGCTAGCAGCTTTTCAGCTGCAACCTACAATGAGCAGTTCTTC.

V and J are TRBV6-1 and TRBJ1-5; no reliable D call. CDR1 and CDR2 from the germline V gene are MNHNS and SASEGT. Trimming removed 4 bases from V and 2 bases from J, with 12 bases in between. The CDR3 length is 15 residues. In DNA, the CDR3 is TGTGCCAGCAGTGGTATGTGGGTCGGCAATCAGCCCCAGCATTTT. Translated, it gives CASSGMWVGNQPQHF.

V gene TRBV10-3 combines with J gene TRBJ2-1, with TRBD2 matching 12 bases. Germline values: CDR1 ENHRY, CDR2 SYGVKD. The trim removed 2 bases at V and 11 bases at J, leaving 4 bases unmatched. This CDR3 has 14 residues. The CDR3 DNA follows: TGTGCCATCAGTGAGGGACTAGCGGGGATTCAGCAGTTCTTC. Translation: CAISEGLAGIQQFF.